The clone carrying this T cell receptor beta chain was counted only a few times. The source of the sample is a study of blood T cell repertoires in COVID-19. Study-wide context: Samples of COVID-19 (acute and convalescent) were obtained from the United States, Italy and Spain.

Sequencing was performed with immunoSEQ multiplex PCR; in TCRdb, only in-frame clones are kept and a portion is missing. Of 50,000 to 55,000 clones listed, around nine tenths are singletons. This CDR3 comprises 14 residues. Germline CDR1 SGHDT, CDR2 YYEEEE. Trimming removed 5 bases from V and 4 bases from J, with 15 bases in between. The V and J genes are TRBV5-6 and TRBJ1-2, with D maybe TRBD1 (5 bases). The sample was peripheral blood. The TCR comes from a man aged 45-60 years with acute or convalescent COVID-19. In DNA, the CDR3 is TGTGCCAGCAGGCAAACAGCTGGGGCCTATGGCTACACCTTC. Translated, it gives CASRQTAGAYGYTF.